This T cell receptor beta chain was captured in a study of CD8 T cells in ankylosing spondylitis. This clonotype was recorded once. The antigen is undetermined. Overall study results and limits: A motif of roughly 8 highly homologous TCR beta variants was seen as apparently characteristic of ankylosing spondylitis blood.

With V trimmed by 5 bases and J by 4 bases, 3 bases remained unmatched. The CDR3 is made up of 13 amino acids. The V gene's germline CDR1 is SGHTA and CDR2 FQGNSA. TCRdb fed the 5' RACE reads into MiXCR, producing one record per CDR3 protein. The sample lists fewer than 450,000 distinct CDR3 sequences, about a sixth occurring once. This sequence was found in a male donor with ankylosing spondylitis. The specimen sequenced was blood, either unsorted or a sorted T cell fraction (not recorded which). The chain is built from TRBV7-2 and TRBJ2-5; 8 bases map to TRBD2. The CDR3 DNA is TGTGCCAGCAGCGGCGGGGGGCGAGAGACCCAGTACTTC. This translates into CASSGGGRETQYF.